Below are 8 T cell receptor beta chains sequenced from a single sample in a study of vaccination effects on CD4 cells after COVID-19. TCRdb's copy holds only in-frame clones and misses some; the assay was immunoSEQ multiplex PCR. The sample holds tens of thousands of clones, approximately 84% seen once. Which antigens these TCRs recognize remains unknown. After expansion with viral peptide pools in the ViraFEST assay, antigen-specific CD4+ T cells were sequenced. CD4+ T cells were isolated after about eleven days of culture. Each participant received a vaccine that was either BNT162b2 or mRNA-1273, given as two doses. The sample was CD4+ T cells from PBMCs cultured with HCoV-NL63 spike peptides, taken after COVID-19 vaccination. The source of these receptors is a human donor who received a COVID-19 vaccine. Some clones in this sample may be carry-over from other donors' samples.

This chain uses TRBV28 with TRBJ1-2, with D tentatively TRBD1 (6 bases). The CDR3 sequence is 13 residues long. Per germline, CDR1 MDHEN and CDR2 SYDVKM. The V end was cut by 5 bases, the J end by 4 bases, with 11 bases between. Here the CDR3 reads CASSPLGGYGYTF. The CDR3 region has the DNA TGTGCCAGCAGTCCCCTAGGGGGCTATGGCTACACCTTC.

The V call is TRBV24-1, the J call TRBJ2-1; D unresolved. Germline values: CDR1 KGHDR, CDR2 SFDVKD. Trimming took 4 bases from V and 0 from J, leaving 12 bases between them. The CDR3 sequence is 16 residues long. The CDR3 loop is CATSDPDPGSYNEQFF. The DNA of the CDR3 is TGTGCCACCAGTGACCCGGACCCCGGCTCCTACAATGAGCAGTTCTTC.

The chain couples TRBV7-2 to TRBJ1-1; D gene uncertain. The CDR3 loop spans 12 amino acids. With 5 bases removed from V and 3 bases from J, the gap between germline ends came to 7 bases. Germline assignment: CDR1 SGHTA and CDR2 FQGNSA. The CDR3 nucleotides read TGTGCCAGCAGCCCCGGGGACACTGAAGCTTTCTTT. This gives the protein CASSPGDTEAFF.

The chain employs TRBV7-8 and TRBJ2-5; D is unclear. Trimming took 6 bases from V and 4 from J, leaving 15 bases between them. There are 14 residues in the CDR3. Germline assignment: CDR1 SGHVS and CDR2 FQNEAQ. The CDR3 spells CASRATGTTETQYF. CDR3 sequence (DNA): TGTGCCAGCAGGGCCACCGGTACGACAGAGACCCAGTACTTC.

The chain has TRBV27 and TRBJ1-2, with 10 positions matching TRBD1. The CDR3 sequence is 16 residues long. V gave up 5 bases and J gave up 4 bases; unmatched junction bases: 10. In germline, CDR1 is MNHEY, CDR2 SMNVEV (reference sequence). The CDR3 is CASSPMDRGYFYGYTF. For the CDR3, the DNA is TGTGCCAGCAGTCCCATGGACAGGGGGTATTTCTATGGCTACACCTTC.

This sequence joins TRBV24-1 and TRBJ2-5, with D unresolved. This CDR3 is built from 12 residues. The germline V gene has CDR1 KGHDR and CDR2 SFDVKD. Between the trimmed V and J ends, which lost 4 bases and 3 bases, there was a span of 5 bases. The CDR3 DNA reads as TGTGCCACCAGTGACAGAAAAGAGACCCAGTACTTC. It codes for CATSDRKETQYF.

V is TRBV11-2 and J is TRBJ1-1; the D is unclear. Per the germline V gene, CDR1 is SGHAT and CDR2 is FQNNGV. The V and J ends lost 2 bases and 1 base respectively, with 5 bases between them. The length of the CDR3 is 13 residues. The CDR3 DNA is TGTGCCAGCAGCTTATCTGAGAACACTGAAGCTTTCTTT. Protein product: CASSLSENTEAFF.

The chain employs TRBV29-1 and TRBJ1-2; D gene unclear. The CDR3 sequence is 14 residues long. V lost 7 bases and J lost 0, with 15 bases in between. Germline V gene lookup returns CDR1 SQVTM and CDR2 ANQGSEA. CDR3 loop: CSARTGSANYGYTF. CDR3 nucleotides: TGCAGCGCCCGTACTGGGTCAGCTAACTATGGCTACACCTTC.